This TCR beta chain derives from a study of T cells in Graves' hyperthyroidism and ophthalmopathy (dated by TCRdb to between 2018 and 2021). Regarding the research as a whole: Peripheral blood samples were taken at the time of initial diagnosis, prior to any treatment. In addition, the study compared T-cell repertoires in thyroid tissue and in blood from several Graves' hyperthyroidism patients. Following sampling, methimazole starting at 30 mg daily was given to hyperthyroidism patients, and high-dose intravenous methylprednisolone was given to ophthalmopathy patients. The 100 or so discovery patients were randomly split 7:3 into training and test sets. To identify distinguishing TCR V-J signatures, a discovery cohort of 100 or so patients was used, comprising some 43 with Graves' ophthalmopathy and 57 with stable Graves' hyperthyroidism. TCR Vbeta CDR3 sequencing of 135 peripheral blood samples (roughly 41 ophthalmopathy, roughly 72 hyperthyroidism and approximately 17 progressor patients) is reported in the paper. Prospective prediction of ophthalmopathy was tested in an independent validation cohort of fewer than 20 hyperthyroidism patients and 17 patients who later progressed to ophthalmopathy.

Moderately to severely active disease, a Clinical Activity Score of at least 3, a NOSPECS grade of at least 4, and a duration under 3 months were present in ophthalmopathy patients. Exclusion was applied to patients with uncontrolled infections, other autoimmune diseases, pregnancy or lactation. Diagnoses were based on clinical symptoms, serum thyroxine and TRAb, thyroid ultrasound and orbital computed tomography. PBMCs were isolated from approximately 10 ml of fresh peripheral blood by Ficoll-Paque density gradient centrifugation. Total RNA was extracted using Trizol reagent, and RNA quality was assessed on an Agilent 2100 Bioanalyzer. V and J are trimmed by 4 bases and 2 bases, and the gene matches miss 7 bases of the junction. Including cysteine and phenylalanine, the CDR3 has 15 amino acids. CDR3 DNA only is kept here, 45 bases in frame from base 1. Sequences KGHDR (CDR1) and SFDVKD (CDR2) are obtained from the germline V gene.

About this clonotype itself: This receptor's antigen is unknown. Base qualities are not recorded, but no much larger clone differs from it by a single base.

Amplification of TCR beta CDR3 regions was carried out from RNA transcripts. The first round of RT-PCR for the TCR CDR3 was performed with the HTBI primer set and the Qiagen OneStep RT-PCR kit. A second multiplex PCR round built the libraries, followed by size selection and purification. Libraries were sequenced paired-end with 100 bp reads on an Illumina HiSeq2000. The study's processing was this. SOAPnuke was used to process the raw data, with reads discarded if the reads contained adapters or uncalled bases, had a mean Phred below 15, or lacked an exact constant-primer or identifier match. COPE v1.2.5 was used to merge the high-quality paired reads, and each unique nucleotide sequence was defined as a clonotype. MiTCR v1.1 was used to align clonotypes to the IMGT TRBV, TRBD and TRBJ reference segments. Analysis was restricted to V-J combinations with a frequency above 0.0001, which covered roughly 99% of repertoires. A TCS score was defined as the ratio of F50 (clonal expansion) to E x V (chaos), with BLOSUM62-based TCRdist applied between CDR3 peptides within each V-J. Welch's t-statistics and random forest reduced roughly 500 V-J features to about 12, which were used in a naive Bayes classifier (R e1071). The similarity between thyroid and blood repertoires was quantified using the Morisita-Horn index. TCRdb applied fastp at Q25 and MiXCR to the public reads, then kept only in-frame beta chains. Records with the same CDR3 protein are collapsed into one entry carrying the most frequent genes and DNA. These V and J calls originate from TCRdb's pipeline instead of the authors' own analysis. A total of roughly 40,000 distinct CDR3 sequences appear in this sample, roughly 50% of them only once. In total, the top ten clones hold roughly a sixth of the sample.

Broader findings and caveats from the paper: Most expanded thyroid clonotypes (frequency above 0.001) were also found in blood, which suggests that blood repertoires may mirror thyroid immune responses. Sample size was not statistically predetermined, and blinding of investigators to group allocation was not performed. In validation, the model predicted progression to ophthalmopathy a median of roughly 6.2 months before onset, with roughly 70% sensitivity and around 76% specificity. In cross-validation, a model built on a 13 V-J signature told ophthalmopathy apart from stable hyperthyroidism with 85% to 90% sensitivity and 81% to 82% specificity, and in testing the same model reached 80%/75%.

The receptor comes from a man in his forties or fifties with Graves' ophthalmopathy. The V gene is TRBV24-1 and the J gene is TRBJ2-7; 7 bases in the junction line up with TRBD2. The sample comprised blood. The nucleotides are TGTGCCACCAGTGAACCGACAGCGGGGCCCTACGAGCAGTACTTC. Translated, it gives CATSEPTAGPYEQYF.